The source of this TCR beta chain is a study of cytomegalovirus exposure and HLA in healthy donors. Study-wide points: According to an earlier analysis, most TCR beta V segments yielded productive rearrangements about 90% or about 30% of the time.

Primers: 60 Vbeta forward and 13 Jbeta reverse. Sequencing was performed with immunoSEQ multiplex PCR; in TCRdb, only in-frame clones are kept and a portion is missing. This table holds about 120,000 clones, around 80% found once. On this clone: Its antigen is not identified.

This CDR3 contains 14 residues. CDR1 is SGDLS, CDR2 YYNGEE, per germline. The V and J ends lost 2 bases and 8 bases respectively, with 11 bases between them. The receptor's source is a woman aged 18-29 years in good health and CMV-seronegative. This chain joins TRBV9 and TRBJ1-6, with D possibly TRBD1 on 5 matching bases. Sequenced: PBMCs. The chain's CDR3 is CASSVRAFDSPLHF. CDR3 DNA: TGTGCCAGCAGCGTCAGGGCTTTTGATTCACCCCTCCACTTT.